The 11 T cell receptor beta chains listed next were all sequenced from one sample in a study of blood T cell repertoires in COVID-19. Libraries were prepared by immunoSEQ multiplex PCR; TCRdb keeps only in-frame clonotypes and omits some of them. The top ten hold roughly 6.5% of the sample, which has around 150,000 clones, about 80% seen once. The specimen was peripheral blood. All receptors derive from a human donor in a cohort sampled during active COVID-19.

This clone was counted only a few times. V usage is TRBV4-3 and J usage is TRBJ1-1; maybe TRBD1 (5 bases). Germline CDR1 is LGHNA and CDR2 is YSLEER. V lost 0 bases to trimming and J lost 6 bases, with 11 bases between them. The CDR3 runs 14 residues. CDR3 in DNA: TGCGCCAGCAGCCAAGAGGCAGGGTACGCTGAAGCTTTCTTT. Amino acids: CASSQEAGYAEAFF.

The chain uses TRBV13 and TRBJ2-3; perhaps TRBD1 as D (5 bases). Germline V gene data show CDR1 as PRHDT and CDR2 as FYEKMQ (reference sequence). This CDR3 region has 17 residues. V lost 5 bases, J lost 2 bases, and 20 bases lay in between. As DNA, the CDR3 is TGTGCCAGCAGCCCTCGACAGACAGAAGGGTTCACAGATACGCAGTATTTT. It codes for CASSPRQTEGFTDTQYF.

This clone has a single count. The CDR3 loop is CASSQTGSPTEAFF. CDR3 DNA: TGTGCCAGCAGCCAAACAGGGTCCCCCACTGAAGCTTTCTTT. The chain couples TRBV11-2 to TRBJ1-1; D perhaps matches TRBD1 (6 bases). V dropped 5 bases and J dropped 4 bases, with 14 bases sitting between them. The CDR3 contains 14 residues. The germline gives CDR1 SGHAT, CDR2 FQNNGV.

The chain uses TRBV3-1 (or the pseudogene TRBV3-2) and TRBJ2-7; 7 nucleotides match TRBD2. CDR3 size: 17 residues. Germline CDR1 LGHDT, CDR2 YNNKEL (reference sequence). J lost 3 bases, V lost 2 bases, and 13 bases had no gene match. The CDR3 region is CASSQLSSMGGVYEQYF. For the CDR3, the DNA is TGTGCCAGCAGCCAATTGTCGTCCATGGGGGGGGTCTACGAGCAGTACTTC.

J is TRBJ1-4 and V is TRBV6-5; the D gene is possibly TRBD1 (5 bases). V lost 6 bases to trimming and J lost 8 bases, with 10 bases between them. This CDR3 is built from 12 residues. CDR1 MNHEY and CDR2 SVGAGI come from the germline V gene. CDR3 DNA: TGTGCCAGCAGGGGGGGGACGGAAAAACTGTTTTTT. Translation: CASRGGTEKLFF.

The chain joins TRBV19 to TRBJ1-5; no reliable D call. Germline lookup yields CDR1 LNHDA and CDR2 SQIVND (reference sequence). V was shortened by 2 bases and J by 5 bases, with 19 bases between the two germline ends. The CDR3 is 17 residues long. CDR3 sequence reads: CASSILVRGAGDQPQHF. In nucleotides, the CDR3 is TGTGCCAGTAGTATATTGGTTCGTGGAGCCGGGGATCAGCCCCAGCATTTT.

The CDR3, as DNA: TGTGCCAGCAGCCCGAGGGTAAAGGATTACACTGAAGCTTTCTTT. It codes for CASSPRVKDYTEAFF. The V call is TRBV7-6, the J call TRBJ1-1; no firm D call. The germline V and J ends were trimmed by 5 bases and 3 bases, with 16 bases remaining between them. The CDR3 loop spans 15 amino acids. Looked up from germline, CDR1 is SGHVS and CDR2 is FNYEAQ.

CDR3 loop: CASSIGWIAPDTQYF. DNA for the CDR3: TGTGCCAGTAGTATAGGATGGATAGCCCCAGATACGCAGTATTTT. The chain joins TRBV19 to TRBJ2-3; D gene ambiguous. This CDR3 contains 15 residues. The V gene lost 1 base and the J gene lost 4 bases, with 12 bases spanning the gap. From germline, CDR1 is LNHDA and CDR2 SQIVND (reference sequence).

This clone was observed a single time. V gene TRBV5-1 combines with J gene TRBJ2-7; TRBD1 matches 10 bases. The CDR3 runs 14 residues. V lost 3 bases, J lost 6 bases, and 6 bases stayed unmatched. Germline-derived CDR1 and CDR2 are SGHRS and YFSETQ. The CDR3 reads CASSCGTGECEQYF. The DNA for the CDR3 is TGCGCCAGCAGCTGCGGGACAGGGGAGTGCGAGCAGTACTTC. Drawing the rest from reference TRBV5-1 and TRBJ2-7, the complete variable domain is KAGVTQTPRYLIKTRGQQVTLSCSPISGHRSVSWYQQTPGQGLQFLFEYFSETQRNKGNFPGRFSGRQFSNSRSEMNVSTLELGDSALYLCASSCGTGECEQYFGPGTRLTVT.

The chain is built from TRBV7-2 and TRBJ2-7, with D uncertain. V shed 0 bases and J shed 3 bases, with 3 bases lying between them. Germline V gene data show CDR1 as SGHTA and CDR2 as FQGNSA. The CDR3 sequence is 12 residues long. The CDR3 nucleotides read TGTGCCAGCAGCTTAGCCTACTACGAGCAGTACTTC. Translating gives CASSLAYYEQYF.

This chain uses TRBV7-2 with TRBJ2-2, with TRBD2 identical over 10 bases. The V segment lost 1 base and the J segment 7 bases; nucleotides outside the gene matches: 9. CDR1 and CDR2 (germline): SGHTA, FQGNSA. This CDR3 has 17 amino acids. For the CDR3, the DNA is TGTGCCAGCAGCTTAGGGCCAGCGGGGGGGCCGATCGGGGAGCTGTTTTTT. Its translation: CASSLGPAGGPIGELFF. Filled out from reference TRBV7-2 and TRBJ2-2, the complete variable domain reads GAGVSQSPSNKVTEKGKDVELRCDPISGHTALYWYRQSLGQGLEFLIYFQGNSAPDKSGLPSDRFSAERTGGSVSTLTIQRTQQEDSAVYLCASSLGPAGGPIGELFFGEGSRLTVL.